This record covers a single T cell receptor beta chain. The data are from a study of control samples from healthy donors and cancer patients. Assay: immunoSEQ multiplex PCR; the TCRdb copy retains only in-frame clones and omits some. The table shows about 29,000 clones, with about 85% occurring only once. The CDR3 spans 14 residues. Germline CDR1 is MNHEY and CDR2 is SMNVEV (reference sequence). Trimming removed 3 bases from V and 4 bases from J; junction bases left unmatched: 5. The receptor was isolated from a female donor with melanoma. Sequences were obtained from formalin-fixed, paraffin-embedded tissue. The rearrangement uses TRBV27 and TRBJ1-1; 7 bases match TRBD1. The CDR3 DNA reads as TGTGCCAGCAGTTTGGCAGGGGGGGGCACTGAAGCTTTCTTT. As protein: CASSLAGGGTEAFF.